The 20 T cell receptor beta chains listed next were all sequenced from one sample in a study of radiotherapy plus CTLA-4 blockade in lung cancer. Repertoires were generated with immunoSEQ multiplex PCR, while TCRdb's copy carries only in-frame clones and drops some. The table includes about 39,000 clones, approximately 75% detected once. Source: peripheral blood, taken from a patient treated with radiotherapy plus ipilimumab. The receptors come from a human donor with non-small cell lung cancer that progressed on radiotherapy plus ipilimumab.

The sample holds a few counts of this clone. Here the CDR3 reads CATSGIEAGRAYNEQFF. Written as DNA, the CDR3 is TGTGCCACCAGCGGTATCGAAGCGGGGAGAGCCTACAATGAGCAGTTCTTC. The V call is TRBV15, the J call TRBJ2-1; 7 bases are shared with TRBD2. The CDR3 extends over 17 amino acids. Germline assignment: CDR1 LNHNV and CDR2 YYDKDF (reference sequence). J lost 2 bases, V lost 5 bases, and 12 bases had no gene match.

A single count supports this clone. The V and J genes are TRBV2 and TRBJ2-5, with 7 bases lining up with TRBD1. After removal of 6 bases from V and 2 bases from J, the junction contained 0 bases not matched to a gene. This CDR3 spans 12 amino acids. Germline lookup yields CDR1 SNHLY and CDR2 FYNNEI. CDR3 protein: CASRGQQETQYF. For the CDR3, the DNA is TGTGCCAGCAGGGGACAGCAAGAGACCCAGTACTTC.

This clone was seen a handful of times. V usage is TRBV27 and J usage is TRBJ2-1; perhaps TRBD2 as D (6 bases). The germline gives CDR1 MNHEY, CDR2 SMNVEV (reference sequence). The CDR3 length is 18 residues. V shed 2 bases and J shed 2 bases, with 19 bases lying between them. This CDR3 reads CASSLAAEQGGPYNEQFF. DNA for the CDR3: TGTGCCAGCAGTTTAGCAGCCGAGCAGGGAGGTCCCTACAATGAGCAGTTCTTC.

The V gene is TRBV11-2, the J gene TRBJ1-2, with a possible D match to TRBD1 (5 bases). The V end lost 1 base, the J end lost 4 bases, and 13 bases lay between the germline ends. Germline V gives CDR1 SGHAT, CDR2 FQNNGV. The CDR3 is 15 amino acids. CDR3 DNA sequence: TGTGCCAGCAGCTTAGTTCCAGGGTGGGGCTATGGCTACACCTTC. This sequence encodes CASSLVPGWGYGYTF.

V usage is TRBV14 and J usage is TRBJ1-1, with TRBD1 matching over 9 bases. The CDR3 spans 14 residues. Unmatched junction bases numbered 1, after V lost 3 bases and J lost 2 bases. CDR1 SGHDN and CDR2 FVKESK come from the germline V gene. The CDR3 spells CASSQGQGNTEAFF. In DNA, the CDR3 is TGTGCCAGCAGCCAGGGACAGGGTAACACTGAAGCTTTCTTT.

CDR3 in amino acids: CASSFRLAGEPHYLQYNEQFF. CDR3 bases: TGTGCCAGCAGCTTTCGACTAGCGGGGGAGCCTCATTACCTCCAGTACAATGAGCAGTTCTTC. The chain links TRBV9 to TRBJ2-1, with TRBD2 matching over 12 bases. The CDR3 is 21 residues long. Per germline, CDR1 SGDLS and CDR2 YYNGEE. The V and J ends lost 4 bases and 4 bases, in that order; junction bases with no gene match: 21.

The chain recombines TRBV5-4 with TRBJ1-3; 9 nucleotides align to TRBD1. This CDR3 contains 19 residues. Losses at the gene ends were 0 bases for V and 0 bases for J; bases not matched to a gene: 10. CDR1 is SGHNT, CDR2 YYREEE, per germline (reference sequence). The CDR3 region is CASSLVQGAWGSSGNTIYF. The DNA for the CDR3 is TGTGCCAGCAGCTTGGTACAGGGGGCGTGGGGATCCTCTGGAAACACCATATATTTT. The whole variable domain, remainder taken from reference TRBV5-4 and TRBJ1-3, is ETGVTQSPTHLIKTRGQQVTLRCSSQSGHNTVSWYQQALGQGPQFIFQYYREEENGRGNFPPRFSGLQFPNYSSELNVNALELDDSALYLCASSLVQGAWGSSGNTIYFGEGSWLTVV.

J is TRBJ1-2 and V is TRBV15, with 8 bases fitting TRBD1. Germline trimming cut 5 bases from V and 8 bases from J; bases unmatched to any gene: 7. Germline V gene sequence: CDR1 LNHNV, CDR2 YYDKDF (reference sequence). The CDR3 contains 13 residues. The CDR3 loop is CATSQRTGSGYTF. The CDR3 coding sequence is TGTGCCACCAGCCAGAGGACAGGGAGCGGCTACACCTTC.

This chain links TRBV7-3 with TRBJ2-7, with TRBD2 matching 9 bases. The ends lost 5 bases at V and 2 bases at J; junction bases unmatched: 7. Germline V gene sequence: CDR1 SGHTA, CDR2 FQGTGA. This CDR3 is 15 amino acids long. The CDR3 DNA reads TGTGCCAGCAGCCTCGGACTAGCGAGCACCTACGAGCAGTACTTC. This gives the protein CASSLGLASTYEQYF.

V is TRBV19 and J is TRBJ1-2, with D possibly matching TRBD1 (6 bases). This CDR3 is built from 12 residues. Germline CDR1 is LNHDA and CDR2 is SQIVND (reference sequence). V dropped 5 bases and J dropped 8 bases, with 12 bases sitting between them. The CDR3: CASSEQGGGYTF. DNA for the CDR3: TGTGCCAGTAGTGAACAGGGTGGGGGCTACACCTTC.

V gene TRBV6-6 combines with J gene TRBJ2-7; 7 bases agree with TRBD2. CDR1 MNHNY and CDR2 SVGAGI come from the germline V gene (reference sequence). The CDR3 consists of 13 residues. V lost 5 bases and J lost 2; bases outside the gene matches: 3. The CDR3 DNA is TGTGCCAGCAGTCCGGCGGGAGCCTACGAGCAGTACTTC. Its protein is CASSPAGAYEQYF.

The chain joins TRBV4-1 to TRBJ2-7; D perhaps matches TRBD2 (6 bases). CDR3 length: 17 amino acids. Germline-derived CDR1 and CDR2 are MGHRA and YSYEKL. Trimming took 1 base from V and 6 from J, leaving 22 bases between them. The CDR3 loop reads CASSQVQVKSKEGEQYF. CDR3 in DNA: TGCGCCAGCAGCCAAGTGCAGGTAAAAAGTAAGGAGGGCGAGCAGTACTTC.

J is TRBJ1-4 and V is TRBV7-2, with TRBD1 identical over 9 bases. V trimming: 5 bases; J trimming: 8 bases; junction bases outside the gene matches: 9. CDR3 length: 15 amino acids. Germline CDR1 SGHTA, CDR2 FQGNSA. CDR3 DNA sequence: TGTGCCAGCAGCGTACCGGGACAGGGTGGAGAAAAACTGTTTTTT. It codes for CASSVPGQGGEKLFF.

This chain joins TRBV28 and TRBJ1-5, with D possibly TRBD1 on 6 matching bases. The length of the CDR3 is 12 residues. Trimming shortened V by 4 bases and J by 7 bases, and 8 bases separated the two germline ends. Looked up from germline, CDR1 is MDHEN and CDR2 is SYDVKM. As DNA, the CDR3 is TGTGCCAGCAGTTCCGGACAGCAGCCCCAGCATTTT. It yields the protein CASSSGQQPQHF.

This clone has only one observation. The chain combines TRBV18 with TRBJ2-4, with a tentative D call TRBD1 (6 bases). Germline CDR1 reads KGHSH; CDR2 reads LQKENI. This CDR3 is 13 amino acids long. V was cut by 5 bases and J by 2 bases, with 7 bases left in between. In DNA, the CDR3 is TGTGCCAGCTCAACAGGGTCCAAAAACATTCAGTACTTC. It translates to CASSTGSKNIQYF.

The chain has TRBV7-9 and TRBJ1-1, with D perhaps matching TRBD1 (6 bases). The germline V gene has CDR1 SEHNR and CDR2 FQNEAQ (reference sequence). V lost 2 bases and J lost 5, with 15 bases in between. CDR3 length: 15 amino acids. The CDR3 bases are TGTGCCAGCAGCTTATTCCCAGGGGTGGCAACTGAAGCTTTCTTT. Translating it yields CASSLFPGVATEAFF.

This rearrangement joins TRBV20-1 to TRBJ1-1, with 10 bases that match TRBD1. Germline V gene data show CDR1 as DFQATT and CDR2 as SNEGSKA (reference sequence). The length of the CDR3 is 11 residues. J gave up 13 bases and V 4 bases, and 6 bases lay outside the gene matches. Written as DNA, the CDR3 is TGCAGTGCTAAGAGATGGGACAGGGGTTTCTTT. This gives the protein CSAKRWDRGFF.

This sequence joins TRBV12-5 and TRBJ1-1; D might be TRBD1 (5 bases). V lost 8 bases and J 1 base, leaving 17 bases between the germline ends. Germline V gene sequence: CDR1 LGHNT, CDR2 FRNRAP. The CDR3 loop spans 15 amino acids. The CDR3 loop is CASRPGGGRNTEAFF. The DNA of the CDR3 is TGTGCTAGTAGACCCGGCGGGGGGAGGAACACTGAAGCTTTCTTT. The complete variable domain, with remaining parts taken from reference TRBV12-5 and TRBJ1-1, reads DARVTQTPRHKVTEMGQEVTMRCQPILGHNTVFWYRQTMMQGLELLAYFRNRAPLDDSGMPKDRFSAEMPDATLATLKIQPSEPRDSAVYFCASRPGGGRNTEAFFGQGTRLTVV.

This clone was counted between two and nine times. This sequence joins TRBV5-4 and TRBJ1-1; D is unclear. Per the germline V gene, CDR1 is SGHNT and CDR2 is YYREEE (reference sequence). V lost 1 base and J 0 bases, leaving 10 bases between the germline ends. The CDR3 runs to 15 residues. CDR3 sequence reads: CASSLYKPMNTEAFF. For the CDR3, the DNA is TGTGCCAGCAGCTTGTATAAGCCCATGAACACTGAAGCTTTCTTT.

The rearrangement joins TRBV18 to TRBJ2-2, with TRBD1 matching 7 bases. V shed 5 bases and J 5 bases; nucleotides not matched to a gene: 2. CDR3 length: 13 residues. Germline V gene sequence: CDR1 KGHSH, CDR2 LQKENI. Here the CDR3 reads CASSTQGTGELFF. The CDR3 bases are TGTGCCAGCTCAACACAGGGGACCGGGGAGCTGTTTTTT.